This T cell receptor (beta chain) was observed in a study of technical replicates of blood from a handful of donors. This clone showed up just once. The same CDR3 can be traced to other DNA sequences in this sample. TCRdb's copy holds only in-frame clones and misses some; the assay was immunoSEQ multiplex PCR. The table has about 82,000 clones, just over 95% seen once. V was clipped by 7 bases and J by 8 bases; unmatched bases: 12. The CDR3 has 14 residues. The germline CDR1 and CDR2 sequences are SQVTM and ANQGSEA. The sequence came from a human donor in good health. This chain joins TRBV29-1 and TRBJ2-2; 8 bases line up with TRBD1. The sequenced sample consisted of T cells isolated from PBMCs. CDR3 bases: TGCAGCGGGACCACGGGACAGGCCGGTGGGGAGCTGTTTTTT. This gives the protein CSGTTGQAGGELFF.